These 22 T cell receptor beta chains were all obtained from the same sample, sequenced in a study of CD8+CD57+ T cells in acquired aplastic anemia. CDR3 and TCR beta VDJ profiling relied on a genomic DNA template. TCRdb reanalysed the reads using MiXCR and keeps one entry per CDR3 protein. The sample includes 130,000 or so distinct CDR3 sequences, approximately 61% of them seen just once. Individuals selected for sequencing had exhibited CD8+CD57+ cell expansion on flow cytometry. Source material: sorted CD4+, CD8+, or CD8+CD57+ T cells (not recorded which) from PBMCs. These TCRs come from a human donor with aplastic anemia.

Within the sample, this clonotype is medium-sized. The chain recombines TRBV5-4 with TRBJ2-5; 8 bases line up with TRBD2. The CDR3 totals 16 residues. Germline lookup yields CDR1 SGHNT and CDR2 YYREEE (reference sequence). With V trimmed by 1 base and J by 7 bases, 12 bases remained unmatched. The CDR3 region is CASSLRAGGPPGTQYF. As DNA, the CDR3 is TGTGCCAGCAGCTTGAGGGCGGGAGGCCCGCCAGGGACCCAGTACTTC.

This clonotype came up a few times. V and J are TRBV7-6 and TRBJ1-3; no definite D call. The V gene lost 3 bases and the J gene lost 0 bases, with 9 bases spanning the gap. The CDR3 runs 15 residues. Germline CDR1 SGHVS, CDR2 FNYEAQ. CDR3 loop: CASSFGGNSGNTIYF. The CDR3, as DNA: TGTGCCAGCAGCTTCGGAGGGAACTCTGGAAACACCATATATTTT.

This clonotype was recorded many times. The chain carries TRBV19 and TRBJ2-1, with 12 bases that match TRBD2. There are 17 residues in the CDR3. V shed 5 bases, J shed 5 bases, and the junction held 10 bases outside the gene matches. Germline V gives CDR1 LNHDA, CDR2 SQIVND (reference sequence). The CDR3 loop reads CASSPRLAGEEDNEQFF. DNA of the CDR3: TGTGCCAGTAGTCCAAGACTAGCGGGGGAGGAGGACAATGAGCAGTTCTTC. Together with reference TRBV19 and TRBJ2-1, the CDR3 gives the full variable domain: DGGITQSPKYLFRKEGQNVTLSCEQNLNHDAMYWYRQDPGQGLRLIYYSQIVNDFQKGDIAEGYSVSREKKESFPLTVTSAQKNPTAFYLCASSPRLAGEEDNEQFFGPGTRLTVL.

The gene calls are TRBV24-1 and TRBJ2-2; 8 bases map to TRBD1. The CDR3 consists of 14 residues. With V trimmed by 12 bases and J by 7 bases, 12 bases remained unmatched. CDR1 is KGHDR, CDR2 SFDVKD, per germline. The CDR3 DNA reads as TGTGCCTCCGACAGGGGCCTAGAGGGCGGGGAGCTGTTTTTT. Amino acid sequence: CASDRGLEGGELFF.

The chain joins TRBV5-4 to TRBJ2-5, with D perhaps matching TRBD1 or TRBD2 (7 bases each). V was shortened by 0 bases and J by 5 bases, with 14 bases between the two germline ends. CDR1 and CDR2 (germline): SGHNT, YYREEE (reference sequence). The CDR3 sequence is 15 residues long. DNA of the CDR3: TGTGCCAGCAGCTTGGATGGCAGGGGGGGGGAGACCCAGTACTTC. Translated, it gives CASSLDGRGGETQYF. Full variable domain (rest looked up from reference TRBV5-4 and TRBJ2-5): ETGVTQSPTHLIKTRGQQVTLRCSSQSGHNTVSWYQQALGQGPQFIFQYYREEENGRGNFPPRFSGLQFPNYSSELNVNALELDDSALYLCASSLDGRGGETQYFGPGTRLLVL.

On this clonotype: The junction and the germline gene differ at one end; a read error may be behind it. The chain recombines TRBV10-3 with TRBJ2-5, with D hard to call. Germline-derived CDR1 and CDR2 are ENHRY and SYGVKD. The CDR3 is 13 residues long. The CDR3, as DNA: TGTACCATCAGTGGTCGACTTGAAGAGACCCAGTACTTC. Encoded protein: CTISGRLEETQYF.

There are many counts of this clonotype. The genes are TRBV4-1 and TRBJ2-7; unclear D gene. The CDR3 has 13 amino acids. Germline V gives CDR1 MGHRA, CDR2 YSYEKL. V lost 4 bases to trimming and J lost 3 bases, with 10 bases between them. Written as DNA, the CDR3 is TGCGCCAGCAGCCCTTTCCTCGGCTACGAGCAGTACTTC. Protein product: CASSPFLGYEQYF.

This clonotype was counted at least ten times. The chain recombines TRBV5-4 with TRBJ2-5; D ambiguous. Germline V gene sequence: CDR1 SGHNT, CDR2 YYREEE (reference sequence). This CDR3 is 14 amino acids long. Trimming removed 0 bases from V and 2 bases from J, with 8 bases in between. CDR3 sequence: CASSLVHEQETQYF. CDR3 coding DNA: TGTGCCAGCAGCTTGGTGCACGAACAAGAGACCCAGTACTTC.

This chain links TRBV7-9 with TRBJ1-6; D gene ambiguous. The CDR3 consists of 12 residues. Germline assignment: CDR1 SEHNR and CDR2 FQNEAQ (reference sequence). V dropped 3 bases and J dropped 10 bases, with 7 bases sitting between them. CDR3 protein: CASSLPRSPLHF. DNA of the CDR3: TGTGCCAGCAGCTTGCCCAGGTCACCCCTCCACTTT.

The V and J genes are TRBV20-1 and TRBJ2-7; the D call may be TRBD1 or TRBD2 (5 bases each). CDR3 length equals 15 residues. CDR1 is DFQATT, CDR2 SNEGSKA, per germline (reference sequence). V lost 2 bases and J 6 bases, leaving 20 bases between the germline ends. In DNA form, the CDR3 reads TGCAGTGCTAGACGGTCCATGGGGGTAACGACCGAGCAGTACTTC. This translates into CSARRSMGVTTEQYF.

The CDR3 nucleotides read TGTGCCAGCTCCAAGTTGGGCAGGGGGCACGAGCAGTACTTC. Amino acid sequence: CASSKLGRGHEQYF. V usage is TRBV14 and J usage is TRBJ2-7; 8 bases map to TRBD1. With 8 bases clipped from V and 5 bases from J, the junction kept 11 bases outside the gene matches. Germline-derived CDR1 and CDR2 are SGHDN and FVKESK. The CDR3 consists of 14 residues.

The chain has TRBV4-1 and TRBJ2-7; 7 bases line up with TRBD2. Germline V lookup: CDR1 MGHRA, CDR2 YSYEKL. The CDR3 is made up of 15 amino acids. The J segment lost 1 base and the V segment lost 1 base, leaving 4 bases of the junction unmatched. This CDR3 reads CASSQAGGSSYEQYF. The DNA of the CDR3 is TGCGCCAGCAGCCAAGCGGGAGGCAGTTCCTACGAGCAGTACTTC.

The CDR3 nucleotides are TGTGCCACCAGCACTCGTCAGAAGAACTACGAGCAGTACTTC. It is translated as CATSTRQKNYEQYF. This rearrangement joins TRBV15 to TRBJ2-7, with D unclear. This CDR3 has 14 amino acids. Germline V lookup: CDR1 LNHNV, CDR2 YYDKDF (reference sequence). Trimming removed 4 bases at V and 3 bases at J, with 13 bases between.

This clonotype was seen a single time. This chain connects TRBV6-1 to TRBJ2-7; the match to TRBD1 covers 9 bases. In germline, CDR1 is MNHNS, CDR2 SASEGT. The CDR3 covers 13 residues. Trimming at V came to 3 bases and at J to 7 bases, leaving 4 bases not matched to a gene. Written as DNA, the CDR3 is TGTGCCAGCAGTGACACACAGGGGGCAGAGCAGTACTTC. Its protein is CASSDTQGAEQYF.

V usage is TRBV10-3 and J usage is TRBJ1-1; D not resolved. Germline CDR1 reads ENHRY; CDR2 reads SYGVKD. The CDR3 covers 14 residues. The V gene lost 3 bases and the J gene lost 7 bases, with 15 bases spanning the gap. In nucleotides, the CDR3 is TGTGCCATCAGTGACTTCAACAGAGCAGGTGAAGCTTTCTTT. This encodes CAISDFNRAGEAFF.

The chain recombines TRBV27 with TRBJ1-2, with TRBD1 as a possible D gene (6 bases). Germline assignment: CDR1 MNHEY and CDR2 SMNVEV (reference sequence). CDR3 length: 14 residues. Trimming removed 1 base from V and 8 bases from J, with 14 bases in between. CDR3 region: CASSLWAGEDGYTF. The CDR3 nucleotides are TGTGCCAGCAGTTTATGGGCAGGGGAAGACGGCTACACCTTC.

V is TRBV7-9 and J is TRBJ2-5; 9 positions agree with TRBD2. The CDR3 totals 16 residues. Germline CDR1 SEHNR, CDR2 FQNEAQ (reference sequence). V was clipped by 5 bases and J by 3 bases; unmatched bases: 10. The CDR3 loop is CASSGAGLAEEETQYF. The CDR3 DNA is TGTGCCAGCAGCGGCGCGGGACTAGCAGAAGAAGAGACCCAGTACTTC.

The DNA of the CDR3 is TGTGCCATCAGGGACAGGGAGGACCCGAGGTCGAACACTGAAGCTTTCTTT. Protein sequence: CAIRDREDPRSNTEAFF. The chain carries TRBV10-3 and TRBJ1-1; 8 bases agree with TRBD1. Per the germline V gene, CDR1 is ENHRY and CDR2 is SYGVKD. V shed 6 bases and J 1 base; nucleotides not matched to a gene: 13. CDR3 length: 17 amino acids.

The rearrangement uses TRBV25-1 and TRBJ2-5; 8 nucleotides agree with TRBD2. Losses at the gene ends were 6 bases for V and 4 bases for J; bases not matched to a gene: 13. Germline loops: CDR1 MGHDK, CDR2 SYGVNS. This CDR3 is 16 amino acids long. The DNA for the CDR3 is TGTGCCAGCAGCTCGTTCTCGGGGGGGATTGGAGAGACCCAGTACTTC. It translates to CASSSFSGGIGETQYF.

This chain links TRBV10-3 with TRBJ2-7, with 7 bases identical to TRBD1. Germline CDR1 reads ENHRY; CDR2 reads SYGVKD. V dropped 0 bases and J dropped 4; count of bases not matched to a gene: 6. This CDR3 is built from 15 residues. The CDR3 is CAISESTGKAYEQYF. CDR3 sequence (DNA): TGTGCCATCAGTGAGTCGACAGGGAAGGCATACGAGCAGTACTTC.

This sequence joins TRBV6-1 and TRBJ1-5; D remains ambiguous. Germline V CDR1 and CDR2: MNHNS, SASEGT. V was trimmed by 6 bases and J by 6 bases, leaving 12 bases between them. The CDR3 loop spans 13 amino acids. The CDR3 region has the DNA TGTGCCAGCAGCTTCGAGGGAGTTCAGCCCCAGCATTTT. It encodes CASSFEGVQPQHF.

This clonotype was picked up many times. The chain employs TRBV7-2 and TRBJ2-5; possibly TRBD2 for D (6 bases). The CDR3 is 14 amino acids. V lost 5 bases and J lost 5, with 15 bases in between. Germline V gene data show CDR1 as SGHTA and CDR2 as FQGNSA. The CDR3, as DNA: TGTGCCAGCAGCCGTGGCGGGGACGCCGAGACCCAGTACTTC. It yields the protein CASSRGGDAETQYF.